This section outlines one TCR beta chain sequence together with its context. In the authors' methods: Reference gene primer amplification gave nucleated cell count estimates. TCRdb's copy holds only in-frame clones and misses some; the assay was immunoSEQ multiplex PCR. V and J calls and clone size are those listed in that table; D and trimming were worked out from the DNA. The table includes over 200,000 clones, 65% to 90% detected once. The germline CDR1 and CDR2 sequences are KGHSH and LQKENI. The V end was cut by 2 bases, the J end by 0 bases, with 14 bases between. The CDR3 is 17 residues long. This sample is drawn from a study of blood T cell repertoires in COVID-19. As for the study in general: Collection of acute and convalescent COVID-19 samples took place in the United States, Italy and Spain. PBMCs, B-cell-depleted T cells, or T cells provided the cDNA or gDNA that made up the material.

This rearrangement joins TRBV18 to TRBJ2-1; D unresolved. The sample comprised peripheral blood. The sequence came from an elderly man with acute or convalescent COVID-19. The CDR3 loop is CASSPVATMSSYNEQFF. DNA for the CDR3: TGTGCCAGCTCACCAGTCGCTACCATGAGCTCCTACAATGAGCAGTTCTTC.